What follows are 17 T cell receptor beta chains derived from one specimen sequenced in a study of T-cell reconstitution after alpha-beta-depleted transplantation in children. Unique molecular identifiers were incorporated during preparation of the TCRbeta library. A single record per CDR3 protein comes from TCRdb applying MiXCR to the PCR reads. The repertoire consists of more than 200,000 distinct CDR3 sequences, with roughly a tenth occurring once and the leading ten covering 5% to 6%. The specimen comprised PBMCs from the stem cell graft donor, sampled from the stem cell graft. The receptors come from a human donor who donated a stem cell graft to a child with SCID.

This clonotype was found many times. The J gene is TRBJ2-5, the V gene TRBV20-1, with D unclear. The ends were cut back, 3 bases at V and 5 bases at J, with 7 bases in the middle. The CDR3 has 11 residues. The germline V gene has CDR1 DFQATT and CDR2 SNEGSKA (reference sequence). The CDR3 nucleotides read TGCAGTGCTAGTAGTGGGGAGACCCAGTACTTC. Translated: CSASSGETQYF.

Ten or more counts support this clonotype. V gene TRBV7-2 combines with J gene TRBJ2-7; weak D call: TRBD2 (5 bases). The CDR3 is 14 amino acids. V gave up 5 bases and J gave up 6 bases, with 17 bases separating them. Germline CDR1 and CDR2: SGHTA and FQGNSA. The CDR3, as DNA: TGTGCCAGCAGCCCCTCCAGGTCGACTACCGAGCAGTACTTC. Its protein is CASSPSRSTTEQYF.

This clonotype was detected ten times or more. Here the CDR3 DNA reads TGTGCCATCAGCCAGGGGGCCGGCACTAATGAAAAACTGTTTTTT. This sequence encodes CAISQGAGTNEKLFF. The V and J genes are TRBV10-3 and TRBJ1-4; 8 bases align to TRBD1. This CDR3 region has 15 residues. J lost 2 bases, V lost 6 bases, and 5 bases had no gene match. Germline CDR1 reads ENHRY; CDR2 reads SYGVKD.

This clonotype was observed at least ten times. The V and J genes are TRBV3-1 and TRBJ1-2; weak D call: TRBD1 (5 bases). The CDR3 sequence is 14 residues long. Germline V lookup: CDR1 LGHDT, CDR2 YNNKEL (reference sequence). Trimming left V 0 bases short and J 6 bases short, with 11 bases between. The CDR3 reads CASSQEGRDDGYTF. The DNA of the CDR3 is TGTGCCAGCAGCCAAGAGGGCAGGGATGATGGCTACACCTTC.

V and J are TRBV20-1 and TRBJ1-1, with D hard to call. This CDR3 comprises 13 residues. Germline values: CDR1 DFQATT, CDR2 SNEGSKA (reference sequence). V dropped 6 bases and J dropped 8 bases, with 19 bases sitting between them. The CDR3 loop is CSAGSGPKPEAFF. The CDR3 DNA sequence: TGCAGTGCGGGATCCGGGCCCAAGCCCGAAGCTTTCTTT.

This clonotype came up many times. V is TRBV10-2 and J is TRBJ2-3; D remains unclear. The V gene lost 2 bases and the J gene lost 6 bases, with 9 bases spanning the gap. The CDR3 is 13 amino acids. The germline CDR1 and CDR2 sequences are WSHSY and SAAADI. This CDR3 is CASSENEVDTQYF. DNA for the CDR3: TGCGCCAGCAGTGAGAATGAGGTTGATACGCAGTATTTT.

This clonotype was counted ten times or more. V gene TRBV7-8 combines with J gene TRBJ1-6; D remains ambiguous. V was shortened by 1 base and J by 9 bases, with 16 bases between the two germline ends. CDR3 length equals 16 residues. Germline V CDR1 and CDR2: SGHVS, FQNEAQ. In nucleotides, the CDR3 is TGTGCCAGCAGCTTAGTGAGCTCGCTAGGCGGTTCACCCCTCCACTTT. Translation gives CASSLVSSLGGSPLHF.

This clonotype was counted many times. This sequence joins TRBV21-1 and TRBJ1-5; the D call TRBD1 from the table was never checked on the DNA. TRBV21-1 is a pseudogene locus. The CDR3 runs 15 residues. The CDR3 protein is CASSKQGRGNQPQHF. In DNA, the CDR3 is TGTGCCAGCAGCAAACAGGGAAGGGGGAATCAGCCCCAGCATTTT.

Worth noting for this clonotype: With a much larger clone just one base away, this may be a read error. This chain connects TRBV28 to TRBJ1-2, with D tentatively TRBD1 (6 bases). The CDR3 extends over 15 amino acids. Trimming left V 6 bases short and J 6 bases short, with 20 bases between. Germline lookup yields CDR1 MDHEN and CDR2 SYDVKM. CDR3 bases: TGTGCCAGCAGCCGCAGGGGAGGACAGAGCCATGGCTACACCTTC. Encoded protein: CASSRRGGQSHGYTF.

There are many counts of this clonotype. The chain combines TRBV5-1 with TRBJ2-3; 14 nucleotides line up with TRBD2. V lost 3 bases to trimming and J lost 3 bases; unmatched junction nucleotides: 9. Germline-derived CDR1 and CDR2 are SGHRS and YFSETQ. The CDR3 totals 18 residues. In DNA form, the CDR3 reads TGCGCCAGCAGCTGGGGGACTAGCGGGAGCTGGGAAACAGATACGCAGTATTTT. It encodes CASSWGTSGSWETDTQYF.

This clonotype was observed at least ten times. The chain links TRBV10-3 to TRBJ2-3; 9 bases fit TRBD1. J lost 2 bases, V lost 2 bases, and 2 bases had no gene match. The CDR3 has 15 amino acids. Germline CDR1 reads ENHRY; CDR2 reads SYGVKD. As DNA, the CDR3 is TGTGCCATCAGTGAGGGGGACAGGGTCACAGATACGCAGTATTTT. Translating gives CAISEGDRVTDTQYF.

This clonotype occurred a few times. V is TRBV20-1 and J is TRBJ2-1; 8 nucleotides line up with TRBD1. This CDR3 comprises 15 residues. CDR1 is DFQATT, CDR2 SNEGSKA, per germline (reference sequence). J lost 6 bases, V lost 1 base, and 8 bases had no gene match. CDR3 in amino acids: CSARVRGQGANEQFF. CDR3 DNA sequence: TGCAGTGCTAGAGTCCGAGGGCAGGGGGCCAATGAGCAGTTCTTC.

With regard to this clonotype: A junction boundary mismatches the germline segment, possibly from a read error. The chain combines TRBV3-1 with TRBJ2-7; TRBD1 matches at 10 bases. Germline V gene lookup returns CDR1 LGHDT and CDR2 YNNKEL (reference sequence). This CDR3 is built from 17 residues. CDR3 bases: TGTACCAGCTGCTTTACCCTCGGGACAGGGGATTCCTACGAGCAGTACTTC. Translation gives CTSCFTLGTGDSYEQYF.

This clonotype was seen more than once but under ten times. This CDR3 is CASSQAWVRISYNSPLHF. CDR3 coding DNA: TGCGCCAGCAGCCAAGCCTGGGTCCGTATCTCCTATAATTCACCCCTCCACTTT. J is TRBJ1-6 and V is TRBV4-1, with D unresolved. This CDR3 has 18 residues. Germline V lookup: CDR1 MGHRA, CDR2 YSYEKL. V was cut by 1 base and J by 0 bases, with 13 bases left in between.

This clonotype was detected ten times or more. The V gene is TRBV20-1, the J gene TRBJ2-7; D is possibly TRBD1 or TRBD2 (5 bases each). The length of the CDR3 is 13 residues. The V gene's germline CDR1 is DFQATT and CDR2 SNEGSKA (reference sequence). V lost 6 bases, J lost 7 bases, and 19 bases lay in between. DNA of the CDR3: TGCAGTGCCCGAGGACCGGGGCCAGGGGAGCAGTACTTC. It codes for CSARGPGPGEQYF.

This clonotype was counted many times. The V and J genes are TRBV3-1 and TRBJ2-5; possibly TRBD2 for D (5 bases). The CDR3 has 14 residues. V was trimmed by 3 bases and J by 1 base, leaving 9 bases between them. Germline CDR1 is LGHDT and CDR2 is YNNKEL (reference sequence). The CDR3 reads CASSQRAIQETQYF. CDR3 DNA sequence: TGTGCCAGCAGCCAGCGGGCTATCCAAGAGACCCAGTACTTC.

This clonotype was seen many times. The V call is TRBV3-1, the J call TRBJ1-1, with D unresolved. In germline, CDR1 is LGHDT, CDR2 YNNKEL (reference sequence). The CDR3 is 14 residues long. V was clipped by 4 bases and J by 6 bases, with 15 bases between them. This CDR3 reads CASSRLRKMAEAFF. As DNA, the CDR3 is TGTGCCAGCAGCCGATTGAGGAAGATGGCTGAAGCTTTCTTT.